The rows below give T cell receptor beta chains drawn from one sample of a study of brain T cells in children with intractable seizures. Assay: immunoSEQ multiplex PCR; the TCRdb copy retains only in-frame clones and omits some. The sample shows approximately 110,000 clones, 85% to 95% of them seen only once. The sequencing here drew on peripheral blood, taken at surgery. These receptors were obtained from a boy under two years old with hemimegalencephaly and intractable seizures. Each CDR3 is given with its conserved first and last residue. Fields, in order: J gene, D gene, clone size, V gene, CDR3 DNA, CDR3 protein. The D gene is left open where the match is weak. A row's size may be missing; if present it is once, few, many or a size class.

>TRBJ2-7|TRBD2|-|TRBV12-3/TRBV12-4
TGTGCCAGCAGTTTACTAGCGGGCTACGAGCAGTACTTC
CASSLLAGYEQYF
>TRBJ1-2|-|-|TRBV5-5
TGTGCCAGCAGCCCGGTAGCTAACTATGGCTACACCTTC
CASSPVANYGYTF
>TRBJ2-1|TRBD2|-|TRBV14
TGTGCCAGCAGCCAAATCGGGAGGCCCTCCTACAATGAGCAGTTCTTC
CASSQIGRPSYNEQFF
>TRBJ2-7|-|-|TRBV5-4
TGTGCCAGCAGGCCGAACGCCAATCCAGGGGGGGAGCAGTACTTC
CASRPNANPGGEQYF
>TRBJ1-1|-|few|TRBV12-3/TRBV12-4
TGTGCCAGCAGTTTCACTGATGAAGCTTTCTTT
CASSFTDEAFF
>TRBJ2-7|-|-|TRBV4-2
TGTGCCAGCAGCGCGCCCGGACTCAACTACGAGCAGTACTTC
CASSAPGLNYEQYF
>TRBJ2-2|-|-|TRBV5-4
TGTGCCAGCAGCTTGGAACAGGGATACACCGGGGAGCTGTTTTTT
CASSLEQGYTGELFF
>TRBJ2-1|-|-|TRBV19
TGTGCCAGTAGTACCCGGGTCTACAATGAGCAGTTCTTC
CASSTRVYNEQFF
>TRBJ2-7|-|-|TRBV6-5
TGTGCCAGCAACCAGCTTCCCTACGAGCAGTACTTC
CASNQLPYEQYF
>TRBJ2-2|-|-|TRBV18
TGTGCCAGCTCACCATTACCCAGGGGCCCCGCGAACACCGGGGAGCTGTTTTTT
CASSPLPRGPANTGELFF
>TRBJ2-7|TRBD2|-|TRBV5-1
TGCGCCAGCAGCTTGGTAGCGGGAGGGACCTACGAGCAGTACTTC
CASSLVAGGTYEQYF
>TRBJ1-1|-|-|TRBV29-1
TGCAGCGTTGGCTATACAGGGATTAGCGGCACTGAAGCTTTCTTT
CSVGYTGISGTEAFF
>TRBJ2-7|-|-|TRBV11-2
TGTGCCAGCAGCTCTAATCGGGGCCGACCGGAGCAGTACTTC
CASSSNRGRPEQYF
>TRBJ2-7|-|-|TRBV2
TGTGCCAGCAGTGAAGAGTGGCAGGCCTCCTACGAGCAGTACTTC
CASSEEWQASYEQYF
>TRBJ1-1|-|-|TRBV19
TGTGCCAGTAGTCCTGTGGGAGGTTCATTCACTGAAGCTTTCTTT
CASSPVGGSFTEAFF
>TRBJ2-3|-|-|TRBV11-2
TGTGCCAGCAGCTTAGATCGTAGAGATACGCAGTATTTT
CASSLDRRDTQYF
>TRBJ2-3|-|-|TRBV19
TGTGCCAGTAGTATAGGGGACATAGCCGGCACAGATACGCAGTATTTT
CASSIGDIAGTDTQYF
>TRBJ2-2|TRBD2|-|TRBV19
TGTGCCACCCGGACTAGCGGGAGTCCTTACACCGGGGAGCTGTTTTTT
CATRTSGSPYTGELFF
>TRBJ2-6|TRBD1|once|TRBV9
TGTGCCAGCAGCGCCGGACAGGGTGCTGGGGCCAACGTCCTGACTTTC
CASSAGQGAGANVLTF
>TRBJ2-7|-|once|TRBV11-3
TGTGCCAGCAGCTTAGGGGCGATGGGAAGCTCCTACGAGCAGTACTTC
CASSLGAMGSSYEQYF
>TRBJ2-3|-|-|TRBV29-1
TGCAGCGTTGAGGGGGAGAGGGGCACAGATACGCAGTATTTT
CSVEGERGTDTQYF
>TRBJ1-2|-|once|TRBV7-6
TGTGCCAGCAGCCCCGGGGACCCCGGGGAAGCTAACTATGGCTACACCTTC
CASSPGDPGEANYGYTF
>TRBJ2-1|TRBD2|-|TRBV13
TGTGCCAGCAGTCTCCTAGCGGTCAATGAGCAGTTCTTC
CASSLLAVNEQFF
>TRBJ1-3|TRBD1|-|TRBV6-5
TGTGCCAGCAGTTACCGGACAGGGTGGGGAAACACCATATATTTT
CASSYRTGWGNTIYF
>TRBJ2-5|TRBD1|-|TRBV7-2
TGTGCCAGCAGCTTAGCATTAGGGGGCCTCTCGAGGACCCAGTACTTC
CASSLALGGLSRTQYF
>TRBJ1-2|-|-|TRBV28
TGTGCCAGCAGCAGGACAATGGACGGGGCCAACTATGGCTACACCTTC
CASSRTMDGANYGYTF
>TRBJ2-4|-|-|TRBV6-5
TGTGCCAGCAGAACCTCATCAGTGGCCAAAAACATTCAGTACTTC
CASRTSSVAKNIQYF
>TRBJ2-2|-|-|TRBV6-2/TRBV6-3
TGTGCCAGCAGTTACCGTGGGACCCCCGGGGAGCTGTTTTTT
CASSYRGTPGELFF
>TRBJ2-5|TRBD2|-|TRBV6-6
TGTGCCAGCAGTTCAGTGGCTAGCGGACAAGAGACCCAGTACTTC
CASSSVASGQETQYF
>TRBJ2-1|TRBD1|-|TRBV11-2
TGTGCCAGCAGCTTATATTCAGTGGGACAGGGGGGCAATGAGCAGTTCTTC
CASSLYSVGQGGNEQFF
>TRBJ2-7|-|-|TRBV29-1
TGCAGCGTTCTAGATACACTATTTACGGAGCAGTACTTC
CSVLDTLFTEQYF
>TRBJ2-3|-|-|TRBV30
TGTGCCTGCCCTGGCGGGAGCACAGATACGCAGTATTTT
CACPGGSTDTQYF
>TRBJ1-1|-|-|TRBV29-1
TGCAGCGTTTTCCTAGGCCTACCTTGGGGGATCACTGAAGCTTTCTTT
CSVFLGLPWGITEAFF
>TRBJ1-2|TRBD1|-|TRBV29-1
TGCAGCGCTTCTGACAGGGATGGCTACACCTTC
CSASDRDGYTF
>TRBJ1-4|TRBD1|-|TRBV6-5
TGTGCCAGCACTTATTCCGGGACAGGGCATGAAAAACTGTTTTTT
CASTYSGTGHEKLFF